This T cell receptor beta chain emerged from a study of T cells in Graves' hyperthyroidism and ophthalmopathy. Study details: Peripheral blood draws took place at initial diagnosis, ahead of any treatment.

There were TCR beta CDR3 regions amplified from RNA transcripts. A first-round RT-PCR of the TCR CDR3 used the HTBI primer set. TCRdb re-derived calls from the multiplex PCR reads in MiXCR, one entry per CDR3 protein. The sample lists under 450,000 distinct CDR3 sequences; approximately 13% were seen once. The CDR3 is 15 amino acids. Germline values: CDR1 SGHRS, CDR2 YFSETQ. V was pared by 4 bases and J by 0 bases, with 12 bases between. The sequenced material came from blood. The origin of this receptor is a man aged 30 to 39 with Graves' hyperthyroidism that later progressed to Graves' ophthalmopathy. The J gene is TRBJ2-3, the V gene TRBV5-1, with D possibly TRBD1 on 5 matching bases. The CDR3: CASSPTVTSTDTQYF. DNA for the CDR3: TGCGCCAGCAGCCCGACAGTAACGAGCACAGATACGCAGTATTTT. Drawing the rest from reference TRBV5-1 and TRBJ2-3, the complete variable domain is KAGVTQTPRYLIKTRGQQVTLSCSPISGHRSVSWYQQTPGQGLQFLFEYFSETQRNKGNFPGRFSGRQFSNSRSEMNVSTLELGDSALYLCASSPTVTSTDTQYFGPGTRLTVL.